This T cell receptor (beta chain) was sequenced during a study of blood T cells in healthy people across ages. Trimming shortened V by 3 bases and J by 0 bases, and 16 bases separated the two germline ends. The CDR3 extends over 18 amino acids. Germline-derived CDR1 and CDR2 are SGDLS and YYNGEE. The use of a sample-barcoded 5' primer and a J-beta primer mix characterized a second PCR of roughly 6 to 11 cycles. TCRdb independently ran MiXCR on the 5' RACE reads; one entry per CDR3 protein. Among hundreds of thousands of distinct CDR3 sequences listed, roughly 21% were seen once. The specimen sequenced was blood. The TCR sequence derives from a man between 65 and 79 years old in good health. The V call is TRBV9, the J call TRBJ2-6, with a possible D match to TRBD1 (5 bases). DNA for the CDR3: TGTGCCAGCAGCGAGGCGACAGAAATACACTCTGGGGCCAACGTCCTGACTTTC. It specifies CASSEATEIHSGANVLTF. The complete variable domain, with remaining parts taken from reference TRBV9 and TRBJ2-6, reads DSGVTQTPKHLITATGQRVTLRCSPRSGDLSVYWYQQSLDQGLQFLIQYYNGEERAKGNILERFSAQQFPDLHSELNLSSLELGDSALYFCASSEATEIHSGANVLTFGAGSRLTVL.